The next 15 T cell receptor beta chains were all read from a single sample in a study of cytomegalovirus exposure and HLA in healthy donors. In the PCR, 60 Vbeta and 13 Jbeta primers were used. The table came from immunoSEQ multiplex PCR; TCRdb's copy has only in-frame clones and leaves some out. The sample holds about 140,000 clones, 77% seen once. The sequenced sample was PBMCs. Every receptor here comes from a female donor in good health and CMV-seronegative.

This chain uses TRBV6-1 with TRBJ1-2; 9 nucleotides match TRBD1. CDR1 is MNHNS, CDR2 SASEGT, per germline. The J segment lost 9 bases and the V segment lost 6 bases, leaving 11 bases of the junction unmatched. The CDR3 contains 14 residues. The CDR3 reads CASRVTGGQARYTF. The CDR3 DNA reads TGTGCCAGCAGGGTTACAGGGGGCCAGGCCCGCTACACCTTC.

This chain joins TRBV7-9 and TRBJ2-2; D is possibly TRBD2 (5 bases). Germline V gene lookup returns CDR1 SEHNR and CDR2 FQNEAQ (reference sequence). CDR3 length equals 16 residues. V dropped 3 bases and J dropped 2 bases, with 13 bases sitting between them. CDR3 protein: CASSFARTANTGELFF. CDR3 DNA sequence: TGTGCCAGCAGCTTTGCCAGGACTGCAAACACCGGGGAGCTGTTTTTT.

The chain carries TRBV7-6 and TRBJ2-5; a possible D gene is TRBD1 (6 bases). The DNA end is a closer match to TRBJ2-7, so the J assignment may be wrong. The CDR3 is 15 residues long. The germline V gene has CDR1 SGHVS and CDR2 FNYEAQ. The CDR3, as DNA: TGTGCCAGCAGCTTGCAGGGGCTTGCGACCTACGAGCAGTACTTC. Protein: CASSLQGLATYEQYF.

The rearrangement links TRBV28 to TRBJ1-2; TRBD1 matches 8 bases. The V segment lost 10 bases and the J segment 4 bases; nucleotides outside the gene matches: 5. Germline CDR1 reads MDHEN; CDR2 reads SYDVKM. The CDR3 has 12 amino acids. The CDR3 spells CAIQGAAYGYTF. The CDR3 DNA reads TGTGCCATTCAGGGGGCGGCCTATGGCTACACCTTC.

The chain joins TRBV27 to TRBJ2-5, with D unclear. The V gene's germline CDR1 is MNHEY and CDR2 SMNVEV (reference sequence). Trimming removed 4 bases at V and 2 bases at J, with 11 bases between. The length of the CDR3 is 14 residues. This chain's CDR3 is CASSSTRGQETQYF. CDR3 nucleotide sequence: TGTGCCAGCAGTTCCACCCGAGGACAAGAGACCCAGTACTTC.

The rearrangement joins TRBV2 to TRBJ2-1, with D possibly matching TRBD1 (5 bases). With 4 bases removed from V and 4 bases from J, the gap between germline ends came to 17 bases. Germline V lookup: CDR1 SNHLY, CDR2 FYNNEI. The CDR3 totals 16 residues. CDR3 residues: CASSVHWTQIYNEQFF. The CDR3 DNA sequence: TGTGCCAGCAGTGTCCACTGGACACAGATTTACAATGAGCAGTTCTTC. The variable domain in full, completed from reference TRBV2 and TRBJ2-1, reads EPEVTQTPSHQVTQMGQEVILRCVPISNHLYFYWYRQILGQKVEFLVSFYNNEISEKSEIFDDQFSVERPDGSNFTLKIRSTKLEDSAMYFCASSVHWTQIYNEQFFGPGTRLTVL.

CDR3 amino acids: CASSFPLAGGRYEQYF. The CDR3, as DNA: TGTGCCAGCAGTTTCCCCTTAGCGGGAGGGCGGTACGAGCAGTACTTC. The chain has TRBV6-5 and TRBJ2-7; TRBD2 matches 11 bases. Losses at the gene ends were 4 bases for V and 4 bases for J; bases not matched to a gene: 9. This CDR3 is built from 16 residues. The V gene's germline CDR1 is MNHEY and CDR2 SVGAGI.

V and J are TRBV7-6 and TRBJ2-5, with 8 bases identical to TRBD2. CDR1 is SGHVS and CDR2 is FNYEAQ in the germline V gene. V lost 8 bases, J lost 5 bases, and 13 bases stayed unmatched. This CDR3 contains 15 residues. In DNA form, the CDR3 reads TGTGCCAGCGCCCCACCGGGGGGGCTCCGGGAGACCCAGTACTTC. Amino acids: CASAPPGGLRETQYF.

V is TRBV19 and J is TRBJ1-1, with 10 bases identical to TRBD1. The CDR3 totals 14 residues. J was trimmed by 5 bases and V by 5 bases; bases with no gene match: 5. CDR1 and CDR2 (germline): LNHDA, SQIVND (reference sequence). CDR3 nucleotide sequence: TGTGCCAGTAGTCGGGACAGGGGTTTTACTGAAGCTTTCTTT. Translated: CASSRDRGFTEAFF.

This sequence joins TRBV10-1 and TRBJ2-1, with 9 bases fitting TRBD2. The trim removed 9 bases at V and 3 bases at J, leaving 3 bases unmatched. From germline, CDR1 is WNHNN and CDR2 SYGVQD (reference sequence). CDR3 length: 13 residues. The CDR3 region has the DNA TGCGCCAGTAGGACTAGCGACTACAATGAGCAGTTCTTC. Protein product: CASRTSDYNEQFF.

The CDR3 DNA is TGTGCCAGCAGCCAACAGCCCCCGGGGATCGTCTACGAGCAGTACTTC. It translates to CASSQQPPGIVYEQYF. The chain has TRBV14 and TRBJ2-7; D perhaps matches TRBD2 (5 bases). V lost 2 bases and J 3 bases, leaving 17 bases between the germline ends. CDR1 is SGHDN and CDR2 is FVKESK in the germline V gene. The CDR3 is made up of 16 amino acids.

The rearrangement links TRBV2 to TRBJ1-1; D unclear. The CDR3 is 10 residues long. Germline loops: CDR1 SNHLY, CDR2 FYNNEI. V gave up 6 bases and J gave up 11 bases, with 10 bases separating them. The CDR3 loop is CASRTRGAFF. In DNA form, the CDR3 reads TGTGCCAGCAGGACCCGAGGGGCTTTCTTT.

The J gene is TRBJ2-1, the V gene TRBV7-3; 7 nucleotides match TRBD2. The V and J ends lost 2 bases and 5 bases, in that order; junction bases with no gene match: 3. Germline CDR1 reads SGHTA; CDR2 reads FQGTGA. The CDR3 has 14 amino acids. This CDR3 reads CASSLGGRDNEQFF. For the CDR3, the DNA is TGTGCCAGCAGCTTAGGCGGGAGAGACAATGAGCAGTTCTTC.

The chain is built from TRBV13 and TRBJ1-1, with 8 bases fitting TRBD1. There are 15 residues in the CDR3. Germline CDR1 PRHDT, CDR2 FYEKMQ (reference sequence). Unmatched junction bases numbered 4, after V lost 4 bases and J lost 0 bases. CDR3 region: CASSSRTGMNTEAFF. The CDR3 region has the DNA TGTGCCAGCAGCTCCCGGACAGGGATGAACACTGAAGCTTTCTTT.

This chain uses TRBV15 with TRBJ2-3, with D perhaps TRBD1 (6 bases). Trimming cost V 1 base and J 0 bases, with 8 bases left between them. Germline V lookup: CDR1 LNHNV, CDR2 YYDKDF (reference sequence). The CDR3 consists of 15 residues. CDR3 DNA sequence: TGTGCCACCAGCAGAGGGGACACAAGCACAGATACGCAGTATTTT. It translates to CATSRGDTSTDTQYF.